These T cell receptor beta chains were read from a single sample in a study of T-cell reconstitution after alpha-beta-depleted transplantation in children. TCRdb passed the PCR reads through MiXCR, listing each CDR3 protein once. Of over 550,000 distinct CDR3 sequences in the sample, over 9.5% were seen once. Sequencing was performed on PBMCs from the stem cell graft donor, taken from the stem cell graft. These receptors originate from a human donor who donated a stem cell graft to a child with acute myeloid leukemia. Both conserved end residues are part of each CDR3. A D gene is named only where the DNA matches it firmly. A row's size may be missing; if present it is once, few, many or a size class.

clone size: -; J gene: TRBJ2-7; V gene: TRBV29-1; D gene: TRBD2; CDR3 protein: CSVERREEGLEQYF; CDR3 DNA: TGCAGCGTTGAACGGCGGGAGGAAGGTTTGGAGCAGTACTTC
clone size: many; J gene: TRBJ2-7; V gene: TRBV6-5; D gene: -; CDR3 protein: CASSYGTSYEQYF; CDR3 DNA: TGTGCCAGCAGTTACGGGACATCCTACGAGCAGTACTTC
clone size: -; J gene: TRBJ2-7; V gene: TRBV21-1; D gene: -; CDR3 protein: CALQEPGRAYEQYF; CDR3 DNA: TGTGCCCTTCAGGAACCGGGACGAGCCTACGAGCAGTACTTC
clone size: many; J gene: TRBJ2-1; V gene: TRBV3-1; D gene: -; CDR3 protein: CASSEEVSEQFF; CDR3 DNA: TGTGCCAGCAGCGAAGAAGTAAGTGAGCAGTTCTTC
clone size: -; J gene: TRBJ1-4; V gene: TRBV27; D gene: -; CDR3 protein: CASRLGEKLFF; CDR3 DNA: TGTGCCAGCAGACTCGGAGAAAAACTGTTTTTT
clone size: -; J gene: TRBJ1-1; V gene: TRBV12-3/TRBV12-4; D gene: -; CDR3 protein: CASSLPRGGNTEAFF; CDR3 DNA: TGTGCCAGCAGTTTACCCCGGGGCGGGAACACTGAAGCTTTCTTT
clone size: -; J gene: TRBJ1-5; V gene: TRBV2; D gene: -; CDR3 protein: CASSEQTSNQPQHF; CDR3 DNA: TGTGCCAGCAGTGAGCAGACTAGCAATCAGCCCCAGCATTTT
clone size: many; J gene: TRBJ1-1; V gene: TRBV7-2; D gene: -; CDR3 protein: CASSLRGKVSEAFF; CDR3 DNA: TGTGCCAGCAGCTTGCGGGGTAAGGTCTCTGAAGCTTTCTTT
clone size: many; J gene: TRBJ2-5; V gene: TRBV20-1; D gene: TRBD1; CDR3 protein: CSAEQTGGETQYF; CDR3 DNA: TGCAGTGCGGAACAGACAGGGGGAGAGACCCAGTACTTC
clone size: many; J gene: TRBJ2-7; V gene: TRBV6-6; D gene: TRBD1; CDR3 protein: CATVGQFTYEQYF; CDR3 DNA: TGTGCCACCGTGGGACAGTTCACCTACGAGCAGTACTTC
clone size: many; J gene: TRBJ2-2; V gene: TRBV29-1; D gene: TRBD2; CDR3 protein: CSVDRGRVGGELFF; CDR3 DNA: TGCAGCGTTGATCGGGGGAGGGTAGGCGGGGAGCTGTTTTTT
clone size: many; J gene: TRBJ1-2; V gene: TRBV10-3; D gene: -; CDR3 protein: CAISDSALYGYTF; CDR3 DNA: TGTGCCATCAGTGACAGCGCCCTTTATGGCTACACCTTC
clone size: -; J gene: TRBJ2-1; V gene: TRBV7-2; D gene: -; CDR3 protein: CASNERKSSYNEQFF; CDR3 DNA: TGTGCCAGCAACGAGCGGAAAAGCTCCTACAATGAGCAGTTCTTC
clone size: -; J gene: TRBJ2-5; V gene: TRBV7-3; D gene: -; CDR3 protein: CASSLNGNLPGETQYF; CDR3 DNA: TGTGCCAGCAGCTTAAACGGGAACCTCCCTGGAGAGACCCAGTACTTC
clone size: -; J gene: TRBJ2-2; V gene: TRBV7-8; D gene: TRBD2; CDR3 protein: CASSARTSGIVGELFF; CDR3 DNA: TGTGCCAGCAGCGCCCGGACTAGCGGGATTGTCGGGGAGCTGTTTTTT
clone size: few; J gene: TRBJ2-1; V gene: TRBV12-3/TRBV12-4; D gene: TRBD2; CDR3 protein: CASSLELAGSGEQFF; CDR3 DNA: TGTGCCAGCAGTTTAGAACTAGCGGGTAGTGGTGAGCAGTTCTTC
clone size: many; J gene: TRBJ2-1; V gene: TRBV27; D gene: -; CDR3 protein: CASIRFAPPGQFF; CDR3 DNA: TGTGCCAGCATTCGGTTCGCCCCCCCAGGGCAGTTCTTC
clone size: -; J gene: TRBJ1-2; V gene: TRBV20-1; D gene: TRBD1; CDR3 protein: CSARSGQVYGYTF; CDR3 DNA: TGCAGTGCTAGAAGCGGACAGGTCTATGGCTACACCTTC
clone size: many; J gene: TRBJ2-4; V gene: TRBV28; D gene: TRBD2; CDR3 protein: CASSLYGFSGATNIQYF; CDR3 DNA: TGTGCCAGCAGTTTATATGGTTTTAGCGGGGCCACAAACATTCAGTACTTC
clone size: many; J gene: TRBJ1-1; V gene: TRBV5-6; D gene: -; CDR3 protein: CASSLPGSPTEAFF; CDR3 DNA: TGTGCCAGCAGCTTACCCGGCTCGCCGACTGAAGCTTTCTTT
clone size: many; J gene: TRBJ2-5; V gene: TRBV29-1; D gene: TRBD2; CDR3 protein: CSVGAGVSQETQYF; CDR3 DNA: TGCAGCGTTGGGGCGGGAGTCAGCCAAGAGACCCAGTACTTC
clone size: few; J gene: TRBJ2-3; V gene: TRBV5-1; D gene: TRBD2; CDR3 protein: CASSSSGSEWTDTQYF; CDR3 DNA: TGCGCCAGCAGCTCTAGCGGGAGTGAATGGACAGATACGCAGTATTTT
clone size: few; J gene: TRBJ2-7; V gene: TRBV27; D gene: TRBD2; CDR3 protein: CASSVRLAGGEQYF; CDR3 DNA: TGTGCCAGCAGTGTCCGACTAGCGGGAGGCGAGCAGTACTTC
clone size: many; J gene: TRBJ2-1; V gene: TRBV15; D gene: -; CDR3 protein: CATSRVASSSYNEQFF; CDR3 DNA: TGTGCCACCAGCAGAGTGGCCTCTTCATCCTACAATGAGCAGTTCTTC
clone size: -; J gene: TRBJ2-6; V gene: TRBV12-3/TRBV12-4; D gene: -; CDR3 protein: CASSGTGANVLTF; CDR3 DNA: TGTGCCAGCAGTGGGACTGGGGCCAACGTCCTGACTTTC